These T cell receptor beta chains were read from a single sample in a study of T cell responses to AZD1222 COVID-19 vaccine. Sequencing used immunoSEQ multiplex PCR; TCRdb keeps in-frame clones, though not all of them. The table shows roughly 130,000 clones, with about 92% occurring only once. The specimen was peripheral blood, collected on day 0 of AZD1222 vaccination. The receptors were gathered from an adult in good health. Both conserved end residues are part of each CDR3. D genes are given only for firm matches.

v_gene: TRBV11-3
d_gene: NA
j_gene: TRBJ2-2
len: 12
CDR3nt: TGTGCCAGCAGCCCAAACACCGGGGAGCTGTTTTTT
CDR3aa: CASSPNTGELFF

v_gene: TRBV18
d_gene: NA
j_gene: TRBJ1-2
len: 14
CDR3nt: TGTGCCAGCTCACCGGGGCAGGACGTCTATGGCTACACCTTC
CDR3aa: CASSPGQDVYGYTF

v_gene: TRBV29-1
d_gene: NA
j_gene: TRBJ1-4
len: 13
CDR3nt: TGCAGCGTTGAACAAGGGGCAGGTGAAAAACTGTTTTTT
CDR3aa: CSVEQGAGEKLFF

v_gene: TRBV7-9
d_gene: NA
j_gene: TRBJ1-2
len: 13
CDR3nt: TGTGCCAGCACCCCCCACAGTGACTATGGCTACACCTTC
CDR3aa: CASTPHSDYGYTF

v_gene: TRBV28
d_gene: NA
j_gene: TRBJ2-3
len: 16
CDR3nt: TGTGCCAGCAGTTTCGTAAGGCAGGGGTGGGCAGATACGCAGTATTTT
CDR3aa: CASSFVRQGWADTQYF

v_gene: TRBV2
d_gene: NA
j_gene: TRBJ1-5
len: 16
CDR3nt: TGTGCCAGCAGTGAAAGGGCAGGGCCCAGCAATCAGCCCCAGCATTTT
CDR3aa: CASSERAGPSNQPQHF

v_gene: TRBV9
d_gene: TRBD1
j_gene: TRBJ2-3
len: 16
CDR3nt: TGTGCCAGCAGCGGGACCCGGGACAGGGGGTCAAATACGCAGTATTTT
CDR3aa: CASSGTRDRGSNTQYF

v_gene: TRBV5-1
d_gene: NA
j_gene: TRBJ2-3
len: 13
CDR3nt: TGCGCCAGCAGCTTGGCAGCCACAGATACGCAGTATTTT
CDR3aa: CASSLAATDTQYF

v_gene: TRBV9
d_gene: TRBD2
j_gene: TRBJ2-3
len: 18
CDR3nt: TGTGCCAGCAACGGACTAGCGGGAGGGCCGCTGGGCACAGATACGCAGTATTTT
CDR3aa: CASNGLAGGPLGTDTQYF

v_gene: TRBV30
d_gene: TRBD2
j_gene: TRBJ2-3
len: 15
CDR3nt: TGTGCCTGGAGCGAGGGGAGGGTTTCTACAGATACGCAGTATTTT
CDR3aa: CAWSEGRVSTDTQYF

v_gene: TRBV4-3
d_gene: TRBD2
j_gene: TRBJ2-2
len: 15
CDR3nt: TGCGCCAGCAGCGCAGAGGGACTAGCGAACGGGGAGCTGTTTTTT
CDR3aa: CASSAEGLANGELFF

v_gene: TRBV21-1
d_gene: NA
j_gene: TRBJ1-5
len: 16
CDR3nt: TGTGCCAGCAGCAAACCGAACCAGGGGTTCTATCAGCCCCAGCATTTT
CDR3aa: CASSKPNQGFYQPQHF

v_gene: TRBV24-1
d_gene: NA
j_gene: TRBJ1-1
len: 13
CDR3nt: TGTGCCACCGGATGGGACCTGAACACTGAAGCTTTCTTT
CDR3aa: CATGWDLNTEAFF

v_gene: TRBV2
d_gene: NA
j_gene: TRBJ1-5
len: 15
CDR3nt: TGTGCCAGCAGTGAGAGAGGAGGCGGCGAGCAGCCCCAGCATTTT
CDR3aa: CASSERGGGEQPQHF

v_gene: TRBV3-1/TRBV3-2
d_gene: TRBD1
j_gene: TRBJ1-4
len: 15
CDR3nt: TGTGCCAGCAGCCAGACCGGGACAGGGAATGAAAAACTGTTTTTT
CDR3aa: CASSQTGTGNEKLFF

v_gene: TRBV6-6
d_gene: NA
j_gene: TRBJ2-6
len: 15
CDR3nt: TGTGCCAGCATCGGACAGAGCTCTGGGGCCAACGTCCTGACTTTC
CDR3aa: CASIGQSSGANVLTF

v_gene: TRBV7-2
d_gene: TRBD2
j_gene: TRBJ2-4
len: 16
CDR3nt: TGTGCCAGCAGCTTAGTAGGGACTAGCGGAACAAACATTCAGTACTTC
CDR3aa: CASSLVGTSGTNIQYF

v_gene: TRBV12-3/TRBV12-4
d_gene: NA
j_gene: TRBJ2-3
len: 12
CDR3nt: TGTGCCAGCAGTCCCTTCGCAGATACGCAGTATTTT
CDR3aa: CASSPFADTQYF